These 17 T cell receptor beta chains share one sample of origin, sequenced in a study of T-cell memory formation after mild COVID-19. TCRdb re-called the 5' RACE reads with MiXCR, one entry per CDR3 protein. The sample lists fewer than 550,000 distinct CDR3 sequences, 15% to 25% occurring once. What was sequenced was PBMCs or a T cell subset sorted from them (not recorded which). All receptors derive from an adult woman who had mild COVID-19 (a few samples of this study predate the infection). Cell type and time point are not known.

The chain couples TRBV20-1 to TRBJ1-1; D is unclear. Looked up from germline, CDR1 is DFQATT and CDR2 is SNEGSKA (reference sequence). The CDR3 consists of 13 residues. Trimming stripped 5 bases from V and 3 bases from J, with 13 bases between. CDR3 nucleotide sequence: TGCAGTGCTCTTCGGGTAGCGCACACTGAAGCTTTCTTT. Encoded protein: CSALRVAHTEAFF.

The gene calls are TRBV12-3 or TRBV12-4 and TRBJ2-1; D possibly corresponds to TRBD1 (6 bases). V lost 6 bases to trimming and J lost 2 bases, with 14 bases between them. This CDR3 is built from 15 residues. DNA for the CDR3: TGTGCCAGCAGCCCGGACAGAGGCCCCTACAATGAGCAGTTCTTC. It translates to CASSPDRGPYNEQFF.

This chain uses TRBV2 with TRBJ2-3; no reliable D call. The CDR3 spans 11 residues. V was trimmed by 2 bases and J by 4 bases, leaving 1 base between them. Germline assignment: CDR1 SNHLY and CDR2 FYNNEI. CDR3 residues: CASSEPDTQYF. Here the CDR3 DNA reads TGTGCCAGCAGTGAACCAGATACGCAGTATTTT. The whole variable domain, filled in from reference TRBV2 and TRBJ2-3, reads EPEVTQTPSHQVTQMGQEVILRCVPISNHLYFYWYRQILGQKVEFLVSFYNNEISEKSEIFDDQFSVERPDGSNFTLKIRSTKLEDSAMYFCASSEPDTQYFGPGTRLTVL.

This clonotype was counted ten times or more. The CDR3: CASSQRNTEAFF. DNA of the CDR3: TGTGCCAGCAGCCAGCGGAACACTGAAGCTTTCTTT. The gene calls are TRBV14 and TRBJ1-1; D is uncertain. Germline loops: CDR1 SGHDN, CDR2 FVKESK. The CDR3 is 12 residues long. V shed 3 bases and J shed 1 base, with 3 bases lying between them.

At least ten counts were recorded for this clonotype. The chain couples TRBV20-1 to TRBJ1-2; the match to TRBD1 covers 8 bases. The CDR3 covers 17 residues. J was trimmed by 7 bases and V by 5 bases; bases with no gene match: 21. From germline, CDR1 is DFQATT and CDR2 SNEGSKA (reference sequence). The CDR3 sequence is CSASTRDRISLSSGYTF. The CDR3 region has the DNA TGCAGTGCTTCTACCCGGGACAGGATATCCCTATCTTCTGGCTACACCTTC.

J is TRBJ2-1 and V is TRBV20-1, with D possibly TRBD1 on 7 matching bases. The CDR3 is 15 residues long. Looked up from germline, CDR1 is DFQATT and CDR2 is SNEGSKA (reference sequence). Trimming removed 0 bases from V and 7 bases from J, with 16 bases in between. This CDR3 is CSARDWRGRGNEQFF. The CDR3 DNA sequence: TGCAGTGCTAGAGATTGGAGGGGGCGCGGAAATGAGCAGTTCTTC.

The J gene is TRBJ2-5, the V gene TRBV11-2; no clear D. Germline assignment: CDR1 SGHAT and CDR2 FQNNGV. The CDR3 is 17 amino acids. Trimming removed 0 bases at V and 4 bases at J, with 18 bases between. The CDR3 DNA follows: TGTGCCAGCAGCTTAGACCTCTTATCGGGCTTTGGAGAGACCCAGTACTTC. As protein: CASSLDLLSGFGETQYF.

The chain links TRBV3-1 to TRBJ2-5; TRBD2 aligns across 10 bases. This CDR3 region has 18 residues. J lost 4 bases, V lost 1 base, and 12 bases had no gene match. Germline loops: CDR1 LGHDT, CDR2 YNNKEL (reference sequence). CDR3 DNA sequence: TGTGCCAGCAGCCAAGGAGGGTTTCTAGCGGGAGTGGGAGAGACCCAGTACTTC. Its protein is CASSQGGFLAGVGETQYF.

This clonotype was observed a handful of times. The J gene is TRBJ1-2, the V gene TRBV24-1, with 7 bases aligning to TRBD1. CDR1 and CDR2 from the germline V gene are KGHDR and SFDVKD. The CDR3 extends over 12 amino acids. V lost 9 bases, J lost 4 bases, and 4 bases stayed unmatched. The CDR3 DNA reads as TGTGCCACCTCGACAGGGTCCTATGGCTACACCTTC. Translated: CATSTGSYGYTF.

The sample holds many counts of this clonotype. The chain has TRBV24-1 and TRBJ2-5; D gene uncertain. Per germline, CDR1 KGHDR and CDR2 SFDVKD. The CDR3 is made up of 15 amino acids. V lost 1 base and J lost 0, with 8 bases in between. The chain's CDR3 is CATSDLKGNQETQYF. The CDR3 DNA sequence: TGTGCCACCAGTGATTTAAAGGGAAACCAAGAGACCCAGTACTTC.

The chain recombines TRBV29-1 with TRBJ1-1; possibly TRBD1 for D (6 bases). CDR3 size: 14 residues. Between the trimmed V and J ends, which lost 6 bases and 1 base, there was a span of 15 bases. CDR1 and CDR2 from the germline V gene are SQVTM and ANQGSEA. CDR3 loop: CSVLNGGANTEAFF. CDR3 nucleotides: TGCAGCGTCCTAAACGGGGGCGCGAACACTGAAGCTTTCTTT.

This clonotype was counted only a few times. The chain joins TRBV5-1 to TRBJ2-1, with D possibly matching TRBD1 (6 bases). Trimming took 2 bases from V and 9 from J, leaving 9 bases between them. This CDR3 spans 12 amino acids. Per germline, CDR1 SGHRS and CDR2 YFSETQ. Here the CDR3 DNA reads TGCGCCAGCAGCTTAAGGGGGATTGAGCAGTTCTTC. Protein product: CASSLRGIEQFF.

This chain links TRBV4-2 with TRBJ2-7; TRBD1 might be the D (7 bases). Germline V gene sequence: CDR1 LGHNA, CDR2 YNFKEQ. V lost 0 bases and J lost 2, with 17 bases in between. CDR3 size: 17 residues. DNA for the CDR3: TGTGCCAGCAGCCAAGACCCCTGGCAGGGGGGTCCCTACGAGCAGTACTTC. It yields the protein CASSQDPWQGGPYEQYF.

This clonotype has more than one count but fewer than ten. The chain has TRBV4-1 and TRBJ2-7; D unclear. CDR1 and CDR2 (germline): MGHRA, YSYEKL. CDR3 length: 15 amino acids. Trimming left V 1 base short and J 3 bases short, with 13 bases between. Written as DNA, the CDR3 is TGCGCCAGCAGCCAAGGCCCTAGGGCGCACTACGAGCAGTACTTC. It codes for CASSQGPRAHYEQYF.

A few counts support this clonotype. CDR3 protein: CASSLSPPWELFF. CDR3 sequence (DNA): TGTGCCAGCAGCTTATCCCCCCCCTGGGAGCTGTTTTTT. The genes are TRBV7-6 and TRBJ2-2; D remains unclear. Germline V gene lookup returns CDR1 SGHVS and CDR2 FNYEAQ. Trimming cost V 2 bases and J 9 bases, with 10 bases left between them. CDR3 length equals 13 residues.

At least ten counts were recorded for this clonotype. CDR3 region: CASSLTGGYEQYF. DNA of the CDR3: TGTGCCAGCAGCTTAACTGGGGGCTACGAGCAGTACTTC. The gene calls are TRBV7-3 and TRBJ2-7; the D gene could be TRBD1 or TRBD2 (5 bases each). CDR3 length: 13 amino acids. Germline V gene lookup returns CDR1 SGHTA and CDR2 FQGTGA. The V end was cut by 0 bases, the J end by 3 bases, with 6 bases between.

This clonotype was seen a handful of times. The gene calls are TRBV12-3 or TRBV12-4 and TRBJ2-2, with D possibly matching TRBD2 (6 bases). There are 15 residues in the CDR3. V was cut by 6 bases and J by 5 bases, with 16 bases left in between. The CDR3 nucleotides are TGTGCCAGCAGCAACTCCACGGCGGGGACCGGGGAGCTGTTTTTT. Translation: CASSNSTAGTGELFF.